Listed below are T cell receptor beta chains from one sample, sequenced in a study of cytomegalovirus exposure and HLA in healthy donors. Repertoires were generated with immunoSEQ multiplex PCR, while TCRdb's copy carries only in-frame clones and drops some. The sample yields 45,000 to 55,000 clones, of which the top ten take up 8% to 13%. Sequenced: PBMCs. The source is a woman aged 45 to 65 in good health and CMV-seropositive. Each CDR3 is given with its conserved first and last residue.

CDR3 protein	V gene	J gene
CASTWTTNTGELFF	TRBV27	TRBJ2-2
CASSQEDRDRYNEQFF	TRBV4-3	TRBJ2-1
CSVAGQISGNTIYF	TRBV29-1	TRBJ1-3
CASSQEDVGSYEQYF	TRBV4-3	TRBJ2-7
CASSPPLGGVEDTQYF	TRBV18	TRBJ2-3
CATRQGGGWFPQNTEAFF	TRBV13	TRBJ1-1
CASSQGAQGADFSYEQYF	TRBV4-1	TRBJ2-7
CASSERASGGPDTQYF	TRBV9	TRBJ2-3
CASSDARGSNQPQHF	TRBV25-1	TRBJ1-5
CASSLSGTEAFF	TRBV5-1	TRBJ1-1
CASLGLAGVSYEQYF	TRBV2	TRBJ2-7
CAARQFGTDTGELFF	TRBV6-6	TRBJ2-2
CASSADRGEAFF	TRBV2	TRBJ1-1
CASSLGLAGPYEQYF	TRBV5-1	.
CASRAEQGRETQYF	TRBV7-9	TRBJ2-5
CAFRQGGGWFPQNTEAFF	TRBV13	TRBJ1-1
CARSASGGGTGELFF	TRBV5-3	TRBJ2-2
CASRERGRDNSPLHF	TRBV28	TRBJ1-6
CASSFPRHPYGYTF	TRBV11-2	TRBJ1-2
CASSIGGTGAVIQPQHF	TRBV19	TRBJ1-5
CASSLERPSYEQYF	TRBV7-2	TRBJ2-7
CASSLGPGINEQYF	TRBV7-6	TRBJ2-7
CASSWGTGGTEAFF	TRBV5-1	TRBJ1-1
CASSFTGPNTEAFF	TRBV7-9	TRBJ1-1
CASSLLNRAQQPQHF	TRBV5-6	TRBJ1-5
CASSGGDHGANVLTF	TRBV13	TRBJ2-6
CASSTTRTGEQFF	TRBV7-2	TRBJ2-1
CASSLEDRAGELFF	TRBV5-1	TRBJ2-2
CASSLTLPSRAFDSNQPQHF	TRBV7-7	TRBJ1-5